The clone carrying this TCR beta chain was found many times. Antigen specificity is unknown. For TCR beta, libraries came from quantitative 5'-RACE with molecular barcodes. TCRdb analysed the 5' RACE reads with MiXCR anew, one entry per CDR3 protein. The sample lists some 240,000 distinct CDR3 sequences, around 7.9% seen once, with 12% to 15% in the top ten. The data originate from a study of CD8 T cells in ankylosing spondylitis. Overall study results and limits: Blood of patients with ankylosing spondylitis appeared to be characterized by a TCR beta motif of eight highly homologous variants. Reportedly, significant enrichment of disease-linked clones occurred in matched ankylosing spondylitis synovial fluid.

From germline, CDR1 is MDHEN and CDR2 SYDVKM. This CDR3 is built from 15 residues. The V end lost 8 bases, the J end lost 6 bases, and 22 bases lay between the germline ends. The TCR comes from a male donor with ankylosing spondylitis. Sequencing input: blood, either unsorted or a sorted T cell fraction (not recorded which). This chain joins TRBV28 and TRBJ2-5, with D maybe TRBD2 (5 bases). The CDR3 here is CASGPGVPGEKTQYF. The CDR3 coding sequence is TGTGCCAGCGGCCCCGGGGTCCCTGGGGAAAAGACCCAGTACTTC.